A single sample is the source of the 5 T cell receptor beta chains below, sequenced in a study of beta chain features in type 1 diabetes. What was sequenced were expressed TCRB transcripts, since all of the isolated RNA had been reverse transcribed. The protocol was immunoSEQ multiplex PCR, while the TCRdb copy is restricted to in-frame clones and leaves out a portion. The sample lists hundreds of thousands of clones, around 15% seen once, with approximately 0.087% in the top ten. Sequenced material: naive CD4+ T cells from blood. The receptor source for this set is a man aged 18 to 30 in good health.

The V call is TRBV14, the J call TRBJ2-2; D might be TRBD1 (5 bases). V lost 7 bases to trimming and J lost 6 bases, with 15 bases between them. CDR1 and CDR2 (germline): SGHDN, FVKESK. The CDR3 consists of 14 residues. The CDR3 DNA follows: TGTGCCAGCAAAAGGGATCAGGGCCCCGGGGAGCTGTTTTTT. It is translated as CASKRDQGPGELFF.

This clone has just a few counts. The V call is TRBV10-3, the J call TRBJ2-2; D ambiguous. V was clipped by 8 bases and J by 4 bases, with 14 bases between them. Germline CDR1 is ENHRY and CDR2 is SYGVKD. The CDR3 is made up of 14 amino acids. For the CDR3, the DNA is TGTGCCATCGGATCATTATCGGGCACCGGGGAGCTGTTTTTT. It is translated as CAIGSLSGTGELFF.

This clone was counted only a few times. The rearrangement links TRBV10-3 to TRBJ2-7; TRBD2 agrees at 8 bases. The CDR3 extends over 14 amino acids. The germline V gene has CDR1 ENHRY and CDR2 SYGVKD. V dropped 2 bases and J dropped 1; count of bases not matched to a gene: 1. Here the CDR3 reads CAISEASGSYEQYF. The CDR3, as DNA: TGTGCCATCAGTGAGGCTAGCGGGTCCTACGAGCAGTACTTC.

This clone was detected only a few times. CDR3 DNA sequence: TGTGCTAGTGGTTTGGCAGGGGGCGAGCAGTACTTC. Translation gives CASGLAGGEQYF. The V call is TRBV12-5, the J call TRBJ2-7, with 7 bases matching TRBD1. This CDR3 has 12 residues. CDR1 LGHNT and CDR2 FRNRAP come from the germline V gene. V dropped 1 base and J dropped 6; count of bases not matched to a gene: 0.

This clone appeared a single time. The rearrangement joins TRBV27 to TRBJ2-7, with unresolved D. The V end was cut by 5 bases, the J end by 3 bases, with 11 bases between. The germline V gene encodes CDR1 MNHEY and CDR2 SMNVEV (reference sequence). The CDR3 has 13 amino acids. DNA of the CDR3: TGTGCCAGCAGTGCCGGACCCTTCTACGAGCAGTACTTC. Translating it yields CASSAGPFYEQYF.